These T cell receptor beta chains were read from a single sample in a study of siplizumab effects on memory and regulatory T cells. Profiled with immunoSEQ multiplex PCR; TCRdb holds only in-frame clones, not every one. This sample carries 100,000 or so clones, approximately 90% of them seen once, and the ten largest clones take around 0.73%. The material sequenced was Tregs sorted from blood. The receptors derive from a human donor in good health. Each CDR3 is given with its conserved first and last residue. A D gene is named only where the DNA matches it firmly. Clone size appears in some rows only: once, few, many, or a class for an expanded clone.

d_gene: TRBD2; abundance: few; v_gene: TRBV9; j_gene: TRBJ2-7; CDR3nt: TGTGCCAGCAGCGTAGGAACTAGCGGGAGGGGCGAGCAGTACTTC; CDR3aa: CASSVGTSGRGEQYF
d_gene: TRBD2; abundance: -; v_gene: TRBV7-2; j_gene: TRBJ2-7; CDR3nt: TGTGCCAGCAGCCTTAGGACTAGCGGAGGAACCTACGAGCAGTACTTC; CDR3aa: CASSLRTSGGTYEQYF
d_gene: -; abundance: -; v_gene: TRBV19; j_gene: TRBJ2-7; CDR3nt: TGTGCCAGTAGTATAGGTTTACGGGCTCAGGAGCAGTACTTC; CDR3aa: CASSIGLRAQEQYF
d_gene: -; abundance: -; v_gene: TRBV6-1; j_gene: TRBJ2-7; CDR3nt: TGTGCCAGTCGTCAAGGTTTTAGCTCCTACGAGCAGTACTTC; CDR3aa: CASRQGFSSYEQYF
d_gene: TRBD1; abundance: few; v_gene: TRBV18; j_gene: TRBJ2-6; CDR3nt: TGTGCCAGCTCAGGACAGGGGAACTCTGGGGCCAACGTCCTGACTTTC; CDR3aa: CASSGQGNSGANVLTF
d_gene: TRBD1; abundance: -; v_gene: TRBV9; j_gene: TRBJ2-3; CDR3nt: TGTGCCAGCAGCGTAGTGGGGACAGGGAGGACAGATACGCAGTATTTT; CDR3aa: CASSVVGTGRTDTQYF
d_gene: -; abundance: -; v_gene: TRBV28; j_gene: TRBJ2-7; CDR3nt: TGTGCCAGCAGTTCCATAGCGATTAGGGCCGAGCAGTACTTC; CDR3aa: CASSSIAIRAEQYF
d_gene: TRBD2; abundance: -; v_gene: TRBV6-1; j_gene: TRBJ2-7; CDR3nt: TGTGCCAGCAGCATATTAGCGGGACGGGCCTACGAGCAGTACTTC; CDR3aa: CASSILAGRAYEQYF
d_gene: TRBD1; abundance: -; v_gene: TRBV18; j_gene: TRBJ2-1; CDR3nt: TGTGCCAGCTCCCCGACAGGGATCAATGAGCAGTTCTTC; CDR3aa: CASSPTGINEQFF
d_gene: -; abundance: -; v_gene: TRBV27; j_gene: TRBJ1-3; CDR3nt: TGTGCCAGCAGTTTCCCCCGCGCGGACGGAAACACCATATATTTT; CDR3aa: CASSFPRADGNTIYF
d_gene: -; abundance: -; v_gene: TRBV6-1; j_gene: TRBJ2-4; CDR3nt: TGTGCCAGCAGTTATAAAAACATTCAGTACTTC; CDR3aa: CASSYKNIQYF
d_gene: -; abundance: -; v_gene: TRBV19; j_gene: TRBJ2-3; CDR3nt: TGTGCCAGTAGTCCCGTCGGGAGAGGGGGCAGTGGGCAGTATTTT; CDR3aa: CASSPVGRGGSGQYF
d_gene: -; abundance: -; v_gene: TRBV11-2; j_gene: TRBJ1-1; CDR3nt: TGTGCCAGCAGCTTAGAACGGAACACTGAAGCTTTCTTT; CDR3aa: CASSLERNTEAFF
d_gene: -; abundance: once; v_gene: TRBV7-3; j_gene: TRBJ1-1; CDR3nt: TGTGCCAGCAGCCCTGTTGACCATGAAGCTTTCTTT; CDR3aa: CASSPVDHEAFF
d_gene: TRBD2; abundance: -; v_gene: TRBV27; j_gene: TRBJ2-1; CDR3nt: TGTGCCAGCATCCGGACTAGCGGGGGATACAATGAGCAGTTCTTC; CDR3aa: CASIRTSGGYNEQFF
d_gene: TRBD1; abundance: -; v_gene: TRBV28; j_gene: TRBJ2-7; CDR3nt: TGTGCCAGCAGACCCGGGACAGGGGGCTCGGGGTACTTC; CDR3aa: CASRPGTGGSGYF
d_gene: -; abundance: -; v_gene: TRBV18; j_gene: TRBJ1-4; CDR3nt: TGTGCCAGCTCACCATTTACGGGGGCGCCTGATGAAAAACTGTTTTTT; CDR3aa: CASSPFTGAPDEKLFF
d_gene: -; abundance: -; v_gene: TRBV5-1; j_gene: TRBJ2-1; CDR3nt: TGCGCCAGCAGCAGCCTGGCGCCCAATGAGCAGTTCTTC; CDR3aa: CASSSLAPNEQFF
d_gene: TRBD1; abundance: few; v_gene: TRBV29-1; j_gene: TRBJ1-1; CDR3nt: TGCAGCATAGACAGGGGAGACGGAGCTTTCTTT; CDR3aa: CSIDRGDGAFF
d_gene: -; abundance: -; v_gene: TRBV5-1; j_gene: TRBJ2-7; CDR3nt: TGCGCCAGCAGCGCACAGGGTTACGAGCAGTACTTC; CDR3aa: CASSAQGYEQYF
d_gene: TRBD2; abundance: -; v_gene: TRBV28; j_gene: TRBJ2-2; CDR3nt: TGTGCCAGCAGTTCCGGGAGGAGAACCGGGGAGCTGTTTTTT; CDR3aa: CASSSGRRTGELFF
d_gene: -; abundance: -; v_gene: TRBV5-1; j_gene: TRBJ2-7; CDR3nt: TGCGCCAGCAGCCCAAACAGGGACGAGCAGTACTTC; CDR3aa: CASSPNRDEQYF